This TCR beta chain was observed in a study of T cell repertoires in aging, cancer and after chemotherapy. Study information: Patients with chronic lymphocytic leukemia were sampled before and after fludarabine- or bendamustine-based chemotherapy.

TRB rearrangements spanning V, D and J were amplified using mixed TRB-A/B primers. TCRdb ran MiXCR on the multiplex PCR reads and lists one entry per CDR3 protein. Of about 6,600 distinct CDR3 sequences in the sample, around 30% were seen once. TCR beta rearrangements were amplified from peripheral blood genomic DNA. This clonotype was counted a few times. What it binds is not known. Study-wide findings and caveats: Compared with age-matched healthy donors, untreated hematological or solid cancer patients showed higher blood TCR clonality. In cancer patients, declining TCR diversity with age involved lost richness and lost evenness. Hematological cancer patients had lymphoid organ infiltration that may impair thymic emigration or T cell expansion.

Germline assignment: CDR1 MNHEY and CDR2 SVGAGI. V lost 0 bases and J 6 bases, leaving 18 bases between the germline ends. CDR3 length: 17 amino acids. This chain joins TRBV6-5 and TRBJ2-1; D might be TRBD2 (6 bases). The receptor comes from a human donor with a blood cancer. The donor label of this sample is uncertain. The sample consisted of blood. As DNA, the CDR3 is TGTGCCAGCAGTTACTCAGGGGCCGGGGGAGTCCCCAATGAGCAGTTCTTC. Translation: CASSYSGAGGVPNEQFF.